The clone carrying this T cell receptor (beta chain) was counted a single time. Its antigen is still unknown. The time point here: week 3, after first cycle of checkpoint inhibitor. Response was assessed by RECIST 1.1 at 12 weeks, except a couple of rapid progressors. The data are from a study of blood T cell dynamics during melanoma immunotherapy. Study at large: Patients with metastatic melanoma got pembrolizumab or nivolumab-ipilimumab as first-line care.

Study results and caveats: The study could not tell melanoma-specific clones from general immune activation. At W3, later disease-control patients showed bifurcated PBMC repertoire changes, unlike progressors.

The repertoire was sequenced with immunoSEQ multiplex PCR; TCRdb's copy has only in-frame clones and lacks some. The table has about 7,100 clones, approximately 81% seen once; the top ten hold 5.2%. The CDR3 spans 14 residues. Per germline, CDR1 SGHAT and CDR2 FQDESV (reference sequence). The V end was cut by 4 bases, the J end by 5 bases, with 14 bases between. This receptor was identified in a human donor with melanoma. The chain couples TRBV11-1 to TRBJ1-1; TRBD1 is a possible D gene (5 bases). The sequenced sample was blood, obtained from a patient treated with checkpoint blockade. This chain's CDR3 is CASSSLPGATEAFF. In nucleotides, the CDR3 is TGTGCCAGCAGCTCACTGCCCGGGGCTACTGAAGCTTTCTTT.